Sequencing of this T cell receptor beta chain was carried out in a study of cytomegalovirus exposure and HLA in healthy donors. Primers for the PCR totalled 60 Vbeta and 13 Jbeta. Authors' analysis steps: A follow-up analysis tallied tens of millions of unique TCR beta chains, roughly 11 million shared. The data were produced by immunoSEQ multiplex PCR, yet TCRdb's version contains in-frame clones alone and is incomplete. The V and J calls and clone size are taken from that table; D and trimming were inferred from the DNA. Here the sample spans about 180,000 clones, around 80% being singletons. This clone was counted a few times. The clonotype was recovered from a girl aged 5 to 17 in good health and CMV-seropositive. Source material: PBMCs.

CDR3 region: CASSRLLAGDIQYF. The DNA of the CDR3 is TGTGCCAGCAGCCGCTTACTAGCGGGGGACATTCAGTACTTC. The chain employs TRBV6-5 and TRBJ2-4; 11 bases fit TRBD2. This CDR3 spans 14 amino acids. Germline V CDR1 and CDR2: MNHEY, SVGAGI. Trimming removed 6 bases from V and 8 bases from J; junction bases left unmatched: 6.